This entry lists 14 T cell receptor beta chains sequenced from one sample in a study of CD8+CD57+ T cells in acquired aplastic anemia. Genomic DNA, serving as template, underwent TCR beta VDJ and CDR3 profiling. TCRdb ran MiXCR on the reads and lists one entry per CDR3 protein. The table lists about 210,000 distinct CDR3 sequences, 61% of them singletons. What was sequenced was sorted CD4+, CD8+, or CD8+CD57+ T cells (not recorded which) from PBMCs. Receptors originate from a human donor in good health.

The genes are TRBV7-3 and TRBJ2-7, with 10 bases that match TRBD1. The trim removed 4 bases at V and 6 bases at J, leaving 9 bases unmatched. The germline CDR1 and CDR2 sequences are SGHTA and FQGTGA. The CDR3 length is 15 residues. The CDR3 sequence is CASSSVRDRGREQYF. CDR3 nucleotide sequence: TGTGCCAGCAGCTCCGTTCGGGACAGGGGACGCGAGCAGTACTTC.

V is TRBV7-2 and J is TRBJ1-1; D not certain. The V gene lost 6 bases and the J gene lost 1 base, with 6 bases spanning the gap. Germline V gene sequence: CDR1 SGHTA, CDR2 FQGNSA. The CDR3 covers 12 residues. The CDR3 spells CASSNKNTEAFF. The CDR3 DNA sequence: TGTGCCAGCAGTAATAAGAACACTGAAGCTTTCTTT.

As concerns this clonotype: The junction departs from germline at one end; a sequencing error may be responsible. The chain carries TRBV7-2 and TRBJ2-7, with D perhaps TRBD1 (6 bases). The CDR3 has 17 amino acids. The germline gives CDR1 SGHTA, CDR2 FQGNSA. The CDR3 loop is CASSSLAGTRGSYGQYF. The CDR3 DNA is TGTGCCAGCAGCTCGTTAGCCGGGACAAGGGGCTCCTACGGGCAGTACTTC.

This rearrangement joins TRBV29-1 to TRBJ1-1; TRBD1 is a possible D gene (5 bases). This CDR3 is built from 12 residues. Germline V gene data show CDR1 as SQVTM and CDR2 as ANQGSEA. V lost 4 bases to trimming and J lost 3 bases, with 9 bases between them. This chain's CDR3 is CSVVLGHTEAFF. The CDR3 DNA reads TGCAGCGTTGTATTGGGGCACACTGAAGCTTTCTTT.

CDR3: CASSWTGGRNEQYF. In DNA form, the CDR3 reads TGCGCCAGCAGCTGGACTGGGGGCAGGAACGAGCAGTACTTC. The chain joins TRBV5-1 to TRBJ2-7, with a tentative D call TRBD1 (6 bases). CDR3 length: 14 residues. Trimming stripped 3 bases from V and 5 bases from J, with 15 bases between. Germline CDR1 is SGHRS and CDR2 is YFSETQ.

V is TRBV5-8 and J is TRBJ1-5; 10 bases are a match to TRBD1. CDR3 size: 14 residues. Trimming at V came to 5 bases and at J to 6 bases, leaving 5 bases not matched to a gene. Germline CDR1 is SGHTS and CDR2 is YDEGEE. The DNA for the CDR3 is TGTGCCAGCAGTCGGGACAGGGGATTTCAGCCCCAGCATTTT. Its translation is CASSRDRGFQPQHF.

The chain employs TRBV2 and TRBJ2-1; D remains unclear. V dropped 4 bases and J dropped 4 bases, with 8 bases sitting between them. CDR1 and CDR2 from the germline V gene are SNHLY and FYNNEI. CDR3 length: 13 amino acids. In DNA form, the CDR3 reads TGTGCCAGCAGTGTGAGCGATTACAATGAGCAGTTCTTC. Protein product: CASSVSDYNEQFF.

This chain joins TRBV2 and TRBJ2-7; 9 bases fit TRBD2. This CDR3 has 16 amino acids. Trimming took 1 base from V and 7 from J; bases not matched to a gene: 11. Germline V gives CDR1 SNHLY, CDR2 FYNNEI. CDR3 nucleotides: TGTGCCAGCAGTGAAGGGCCTAGCGGGATCACCGGGGAGCAGTACTTC. Translation: CASSEGPSGITGEQYF.

The genes are TRBV13 and TRBJ2-2; D is possibly TRBD2 (6 bases). V was trimmed by 4 bases and J by 6 bases, leaving 12 bases between them. There are 14 residues in the CDR3. The germline gives CDR1 PRHDT, CDR2 FYEKMQ (reference sequence). This CDR3 reads CASSSDGSPGELFF. As DNA, the CDR3 is TGTGCCAGCAGCTCCGACGGGAGCCCCGGGGAGCTGTTTTTT.

Ten or more counts support this clonotype. The CDR3 here is CASSQDIADLSTDTQYF. The CDR3 nucleotides are TGTGCCAGCAGCCAAGATATAGCAGACCTTAGCACAGATACGCAGTATTTT. This chain joins TRBV3-1 and TRBJ2-3; no definite D call. Germline V gives CDR1 LGHDT, CDR2 YNNKEL (reference sequence). V shed 0 bases and J shed 0 bases, with 13 bases lying between them. The length of the CDR3 is 17 residues.

The rearrangement uses TRBV19 and TRBJ1-1, with 7 positions matching TRBD1. Germline V gene lookup returns CDR1 LNHDA and CDR2 SQIVND (reference sequence). The CDR3 contains 14 residues. J lost 3 bases, V lost 9 bases, and 10 bases had no gene match. CDR3 region: CASRRQGQDTEAFF. The CDR3 DNA is TGTGCCAGCAGAAGACAGGGACAAGACACTGAAGCTTTCTTT.

The J gene is TRBJ2-7, the V gene TRBV4-3; D gene uncertain. Germline V gene lookup returns CDR1 LGHNA and CDR2 YSLEER. Between the trimmed V and J ends, which lost 2 bases and 0 bases, there was a span of 11 bases. The CDR3 contains 15 residues. The CDR3 sequence: CASSQRSAGSYEQYF. The CDR3 coding sequence is TGCGCCAGCAGCCAAAGGTCGGCAGGCTCCTACGAGCAGTACTTC.

V gene TRBV15 combines with J gene TRBJ2-1; 8 nucleotides line up with TRBD2. The V and J ends lost 8 bases and 7 bases, in that order; junction bases with no gene match: 7. Germline V gene lookup returns CDR1 LNHNV and CDR2 YYDKDF (reference sequence). The CDR3 totals 13 residues. The CDR3 reads CATFAGGTNEQFF. The CDR3 region has the DNA TGTGCCACCTTCGCGGGAGGAACAAATGAGCAGTTCTTC.

The V call is TRBV7-3, the J call TRBJ1-2, with TRBD1 matching over 8 bases. CDR1 SGHTA and CDR2 FQGTGA come from the germline V gene. Trimming cost V 1 base and J 1 base; bases outside gene matches: 11. The CDR3 is 18 amino acids. CDR3: CASSLIAPRTGFNYGYTF. CDR3 DNA: TGTGCCAGCAGCTTAATCGCACCGCGGACAGGGTTTAACTATGGCTACACCTTC.